This T cell receptor beta chain was retrieved from a study of sequential checkpoint blockade in melanoma. Study as a whole: Arm A got nivolumab then ipilimumab; arm B the reverse, 1:1.

This sample's treatment: randomized to nivolumab then ipilimumab (arm A) or the reverse (arm B). From thawed PBMCs, live CD3+CD8+ cells negative for CD19 and CD56 were sorted. The count of this clone is one. The CDR3 sequence is 15 residues long. The germline V gene encodes CDR1 LGHNA and CDR2 YSLEER. Trimming stripped 4 bases from V and 2 bases from J, with 13 bases between. Measured with immunoSEQ multiplex PCR; TCRdb has only the in-frame clones, and not every one. This table has about 15,000 clones, approximately 80% appearing once. The origin of this receptor is a human donor with melanoma. The sequencing here drew on CD8+ T cells sorted from blood (inferred from file names), taken from a patient given nivolumab and ipilimumab in sequence. J is TRBJ2-3 and V is TRBV4-3; TRBD2 is a possible D gene (6 bases). CDR3 DNA: TGCGCCAGCAGCCCGCGGGAAATGTCCACAGATACGCAGTATTTT. This translates into CASSPREMSTDTQYF.